The 8 T cell receptor beta chains reported below all come from one sample, sequenced in a study of blood T cells in healthy people across ages. Sample-barcoded 5' priming and a J-beta primer mix drove a second PCR of roughly 6 to 12 cycles. TCRdb used MiXCR to reprocess the 5' RACE reads, holding one entry per CDR3 protein. Seen here are over 750,000 distinct CDR3 sequences, approximately 25% observed once, and the top ten hold 9.4%. These sequences were also reported in another study, on T cells of mothers and their children.

The specimen sequenced was blood. All receptors derive from a boy between 5 and 17 years old in good health.

The chain has TRBV10-3 and TRBJ2-5, with 7 positions matching TRBD2. The end of the DNA is better explained by TRBJ2-1, so the J call may be wrong. CDR1 is ENHRY, CDR2 SYGVKD, per germline. The CDR3 has 13 amino acids. The chain's CDR3 is CATGGKGDNEQFF. CDR3 sequence (DNA): TGTGCCACCGGGGGGAAGGGCGACAATGAGCAGTTCTTC.

The chain employs TRBV10-3 and TRBJ2-1, with D perhaps matching TRBD2 (6 bases). This CDR3 region has 15 residues. Trimming took 3 bases from V and 5 from J, leaving 14 bases between them. Germline V gene data show CDR1 as ENHRY and CDR2 as SYGVKD. As DNA, the CDR3 is TGTGCCATCAGTGAAACGGGGGTCCCACACAATGAGCAGTTCTTC. Translated, it gives CAISETGVPHNEQFF.

The chain recombines TRBV7-9 with TRBJ2-7, with TRBD1 identical over 9 bases. In germline, CDR1 is SEHNR, CDR2 FQNEAQ (reference sequence). The CDR3 consists of 16 residues. Trimming removed 5 bases from V and 0 bases from J; junction bases left unmatched: 8. The CDR3 DNA reads TGTGCCAGCAGCCTAACAGGGGGCTCGACCTCCTACGAGCAGTACTTC. This codes for CASSLTGGSTSYEQYF.

This rearrangement joins TRBV3-1 to TRBJ2-4, with 8 positions matching TRBD1. The CDR3 is 19 residues long. CDR1 LGHDT and CDR2 YNNKEL come from the germline V gene (reference sequence). The V gene end was trimmed by 0 bases and the J gene end by 6 bases; junction bases not matched to a gene: 16. The CDR3 nucleotides are TGTGCCAGCAGCCAAGATGGTTGGGACAGGATGGTATCCTCAAACATTCAGTACTTC. Translated: CASSQDGWDRMVSSNIQYF.

A few counts support this clonotype. V is TRBV11-2 and J is TRBJ2-5; D not resolved. V was pared by 6 bases and J by 5 bases, with 19 bases between. CDR1 and CDR2 from the germline V gene are SGHAT and FQNNGV. The CDR3 loop spans 15 amino acids. CDR3 region: CASSPTGFSRETQYF. The DNA of the CDR3 is TGTGCCAGCAGTCCCACCGGTTTCTCACGGGAGACCCAGTACTTC.

The table lists this clonotype with a few counts. This chain joins TRBV29-1 and TRBJ2-6; D remains ambiguous. Per the germline V gene, CDR1 is SQVTM and CDR2 is ANQGSEA. CDR3 length: 16 residues. V dropped 4 bases and J dropped 0 bases, with 13 bases sitting between them. DNA of the CDR3: TGCAGCGTTGGGACGTTTAAGCCCTCTGGGGCCAACGTCCTGACTTTC. Protein product: CSVGTFKPSGANVLTF.

This chain uses TRBV7-2 with TRBJ2-7; TRBD1 is a possible D gene (6 bases). Trimming removed 0 bases from V and 7 bases from J, with 7 bases in between. Looked up from germline, CDR1 is SGHTA and CDR2 is FQGNSA. The CDR3 consists of 12 residues. The CDR3 bases are TGTGCCAGCAGCTTAGCCCAGGGGGAGCAGTACTTC. It encodes CASSLAQGEQYF.

With respect to this clonotype: No conserved phenylalanine or tryptophan ends this CDR3, so it is likely a read error. The chain combines TRBV27 with TRBJ1-6, with D possibly matching TRBD1 (5 bases). Germline V gene lookup returns CDR1 MNHEY and CDR2 SMNVEV (reference sequence). The CDR3 runs 13 residues. V was cut by 5 bases and J by 13 bases, with 15 bases left in between. In DNA, the CDR3 is TGTGCCAGCAGTACAGGACCCACGTTTCCCCTCCACCTT. It encodes CASSTGPTFPLHL.